This T cell receptor (beta chain) was profiled in a study of T cells in Graves' hyperthyroidism and ophthalmopathy. Broader study findings: Blood also held most thyroid clonotypes expanded beyond 0.001.

In this sample, this clonotype turned up a few times. Its cognate antigen is unknown. The CDR3 regions of TCR beta were amplified from RNA transcripts. TCR CDR3 regions were first amplified by RT-PCR with HTBI primers. One entry per CDR3 protein, called by TCRdb with MiXCR from the multiplex PCR reads. The sample contains about 160,000 distinct CDR3 sequences, over 8% of which appear only once. This CDR3 region has 16 residues. Germline V lookup: CDR1 MRHNA, CDR2 SNTAGT. Deletions cut 7 bases from V and 3 bases from J, with 18 bases between. Patients aged 18 to 65 had newly diagnosed hyperthyroidism of under 2 months' duration. On the basis of clinical symptoms, serum thyroxine and TRAb, thyroid ultrasound and orbital computed tomography, diagnoses were made.

Sequences were obtained from blood. The chain employs TRBV6-4 and TRBJ2-2; possible D gene TRBD1, 6 bases. The sequence derives from a woman aged 18-29 years with Graves' hyperthyroidism that later progressed to Graves' ophthalmopathy. The CDR3 sequence is CASIKTGSRHTGELFF. For the CDR3, the DNA is TGTGCCAGCATTAAAACAGGGTCACGACACACCGGGGAGCTGTTTTTT.